These 32 T cell receptor beta chains were all obtained from the same sample, sequenced in a study of spatial heterogeneity in lung cancer. Time point meaning: blood at routine non-recurrence follow-up after resection. Without sorting, whole RNA was sequenced from tumor, nontumor lung or frozen PBMC. Each CDR3 protein gets one entry after TCRdb re-called the 5' RACE reads with MiXCR. The sample carries about 120,000 distinct CDR3 sequences, roughly an eighth recorded once. The specimen comprised PBMCs, sampled at follow-up. The receptors here all came from a male donor with early-stage non-small cell lung cancer.

This clonotype was observed many times. The chain carries TRBV5-1 and TRBJ2-6; no definite D call. This CDR3 is built from 16 residues. The V end was cut by 1 base, the J end by 1 base, with 9 bases between. CDR1 and CDR2 from the germline V gene are SGHRS and YFSETQ. The CDR3 bases are TGCGCCAGCAGCTTGAGGGCAGAATCTGGGGCCAACGTCCTGACTTTC. It specifies CASSLRAESGANVLTF.

At least ten counts were recorded for this clonotype. J is TRBJ1-6 and V is TRBV11-2; TRBD1 matches 10 bases. There are 15 residues in the CDR3. Germline V gene lookup returns CDR1 SGHAT and CDR2 FQNNGV. Trimming took 4 bases from V and 10 from J; bases not matched to a gene: 7. The CDR3 nucleotides are TGTGCCAGCAGCTGGGGGACAGGGGAGTTGTCACCCCTCCACTTT. This gives the protein CASSWGTGELSPLHF.

V usage is TRBV24-1 and J usage is TRBJ2-2, with D possibly called TRBD1 or TRBD2 (6 bases each). Germline CDR1 reads KGHDR; CDR2 reads SFDVKD. This CDR3 contains 15 residues. Trimming left V 10 bases short and J 0 bases short, with 14 bases between. The chain's CDR3 is CATGPGAANTGELFF. CDR3 coding DNA: TGTGCCACGGGACCGGGGGCTGCGAACACCGGGGAGCTGTTTTTT.

This clonotype was counted a few times. V gene TRBV6-5 combines with J gene TRBJ2-3; D is undetermined. Germline V gives CDR1 MNHEY, CDR2 SVGAGI. The V end was cut by 5 bases, the J end by 4 bases, with 10 bases between. The CDR3 is 13 residues long. The CDR3: CASSDRRADTQYF. The CDR3 nucleotides read TGTGCCAGCAGTGACCGACGGGCAGATACGCAGTATTTT.

This clonotype was seen more than once but under ten times. The V call is TRBV2, the J call TRBJ1-4; D is perhaps TRBD1 (5 bases). The CDR3 totals 15 residues. CDR1 and CDR2 from the germline V gene are SNHLY and FYNNEI. Trimming pared 6 bases from V and 3 bases from J, leaving 14 bases between. The CDR3 bases are TGTGCCAGCAGGGGTACCAACAGGTCTAATGAAAAACTGTTTTTT. This gives the protein CASRGTNRSNEKLFF.

This clonotype was observed at least ten times. V is TRBV4-2 and J is TRBJ2-7; maybe TRBD2 (6 bases). Per germline, CDR1 LGHNA and CDR2 YNFKEQ. Trimming removed 0 bases from V and 4 bases from J, with 7 bases in between. CDR3 length equals 13 residues. CDR3 DNA: TGTGCCAGCAGCCAAGATCGGGGGTACGAGCAGTACTTC. Protein: CASSQDRGYEQYF.

This sequence joins TRBV5-5 and TRBJ2-7; D remains unclear. CDR3 size: 14 residues. Per germline, CDR1 SGHKS and CDR2 YYEKEE (reference sequence). V lost 4 bases and J 0 bases, leaving 11 bases between the germline ends. DNA for the CDR3: TGTGCCAGCAGCCTTATCGGTAGCTCCTACGAGCAGTACTTC. Translating it yields CASSLIGSSYEQYF.

This clonotype was detected a few times. The genes are TRBV11-2 and TRBJ2-5, with 16 bases matching TRBD2. This CDR3 contains 19 residues. The trim removed 2 bases at V and 1 base at J, leaving 7 bases unmatched. Per germline, CDR1 SGHAT and CDR2 FQNNGV. CDR3 region: CASSLMGTSGGAPQETQYF. CDR3 nucleotide sequence: TGTGCCAGCAGCTTAATGGGGACTAGCGGGGGGGCCCCCCAAGAGACCCAGTACTTC. Together with reference TRBV11-2 and TRBJ2-5, the CDR3 gives the full variable domain: EAGVAQSPRYKIIEKRQSVAFWCNPISGHATLYWYQQILGQGPKLLIQFQNNGVVDDSQLPKDRFSAERLKGVDSTLKIQPAKLEDSAVYLCASSLMGTSGGAPQETQYFGPGTRLLVL.

V is TRBV4-1 and J is TRBJ2-4; tentatively, D is TRBD1 (6 bases). Germline V lookup: CDR1 MGHRA, CDR2 YSYEKL. V was pared by 4 bases and J by 6 bases, with 13 bases between. The CDR3 is 14 amino acids. CDR3 nucleotides: TGCGCCAGCAGCCTAAACCTACAGGGAAACATTCAGTACTTC. Translated, it gives CASSLNLQGNIQYF.

In nucleotides, the CDR3 is TGTGCCAGCAGGGGACAGGGGTATGGGTCCTACGAGCAGTACTTC. Residues: CASRGQGYGSYEQYF. The chain is built from TRBV28 and TRBJ2-7; 10 bases are a match to TRBD1. Per germline, CDR1 MDHEN and CDR2 SYDVKM. The CDR3 is 15 residues long. V shed 6 bases and J 1 base; nucleotides not matched to a gene: 6.

This clonotype was picked up many times. The chain combines TRBV6-5 with TRBJ1-1; D possibly corresponds to TRBD1 (5 bases). CDR1 is MNHEY, CDR2 SVGAGI, per germline. Trimming removed 0 bases at V and 6 bases at J, with 14 bases between. The CDR3 runs to 15 residues. The CDR3 DNA reads TGTGCCAGCAGTTACTCGGGGCGCAGCGGTCCTGAAGCTTTCTTT. Encoded protein: CASSYSGRSGPEAFF.

At least ten counts were recorded for this clonotype. The V call is TRBV7-8, the J call TRBJ1-2; 9 bases fit TRBD1. Germline CDR1 and CDR2: SGHVS and FQNEAQ. The CDR3 is made up of 15 amino acids. The V segment lost 5 bases and the J segment 6 bases; nucleotides outside the gene matches: 10. The CDR3 DNA follows: TGTGCCAGCAGCCTGGACAGGGGAGGGAAGGATGGCTACACCTTC. Its translation is CASSLDRGGKDGYTF.

This clonotype was seen repeatedly, ten times or more. The rearrangement uses TRBV2 and TRBJ1-1; D may be TRBD1 (6 bases). Per the germline V gene, CDR1 is SNHLY and CDR2 is FYNNEI. V lost 4 bases, J lost 5 bases, and 14 bases lay in between. This CDR3 is built from 14 residues. The CDR3 here is CASSGLQGWTEAFF. The CDR3 DNA reads TGTGCCAGCAGTGGTTTACAGGGATGGACTGAAGCTTTCTTT.

V gene TRBV6-5 combines with J gene TRBJ2-3; 10 positions match TRBD2. Germline loops: CDR1 MNHEY, CDR2 SVGAGI. This CDR3 is built from 15 residues. Losses at the gene ends were 8 bases for V and 4 bases for J; bases not matched to a gene: 9. CDR3 sequence: CASGSSGGASDTQYF. The CDR3 DNA is TGTGCCAGCGGTTCCAGCGGGGGGGCGTCAGATACGCAGTATTTT.

This clonotype was counted many times. The chain has TRBV21-1 and TRBJ1-5; the table's D call TRBD1 went unverified against the DNA. TRBV21-1 is a recognized pseudogene. The CDR3 extends over 14 amino acids. The CDR3 DNA reads as TGTGCCAGCTCACACAGGGGCACGGATCAGCCCCAGCATTTT. Its translation: CASSHRGTDQPQHF.

This clonotype was found many times. The J gene is TRBJ2-5, the V gene TRBV20-1, with D perhaps matching TRBD1 or TRBD2 (5 bases each). V was cut by 3 bases and J by 2 bases, with 31 bases left in between. The germline V gene has CDR1 DFQATT and CDR2 SNEGSKA (reference sequence). This CDR3 has 20 amino acids. DNA of the CDR3: TGCAGTGCTAGTCCTCCCGCCGGGACCCAAAACCACGGGCAACAAGAGACCCAGTACTTC. The encoded protein is CSASPPAGTQNHGQQETQYF.

This clonotype was seen at least ten times. CDR3 in DNA: TGTGCCAGCAGGAGAGATGCGAACACCGGGGAGCTGTTTTTT. Encoded protein: CASRRDANTGELFF. The rearrangement links TRBV12-3 or TRBV12-4 to TRBJ2-2; no reliable D call. The CDR3 runs to 14 residues. V gave up 6 bases and J gave up 0 bases, with 8 bases separating them.

The gene calls are TRBV7-2 and TRBJ1-5; no reliable D call. Germline V CDR1 and CDR2: SGHTA, FQGNSA. The CDR3 has 15 residues. The V end lost 2 bases, the J end lost 0 bases, and 8 bases lay between the germline ends. CDR3 coding DNA: TGTGCCAGCAGCTTACAATACGGTAGCAATCAGCCCCAGCATTTT. Translation gives CASSLQYGSNQPQHF.

This clonotype has just a few counts. The CDR3 loop reads CSARDPRGGTYTDTQYF. CDR3 DNA: TGCAGTGCTAGAGATCCCCGGGGGGGGACTTACACAGATACGCAGTATTTT. The chain combines TRBV20-1 with TRBJ2-3; TRBD2 matches 8 bases. Germline V CDR1 and CDR2: DFQATT, SNEGSKA (reference sequence). The CDR3 length is 17 residues. V shed 0 bases, J shed 2 bases, and the junction held 10 bases outside the gene matches.

This clonotype was detected a few times. V is TRBV4-3 and J is TRBJ2-2, with D perhaps given as TRBD1 or TRBD2 (5 bases each). The CDR3 sequence is 17 residues long. V dropped 0 bases and J dropped 5 bases, with 16 bases sitting between them. Germline CDR1 reads LGHNA; CDR2 reads YSLEER. Here the CDR3 reads CASSQDERGAETGELFF. The CDR3 DNA follows: TGCGCCAGCAGCCAAGATGAACGGGGCGCAGAGACCGGGGAGCTGTTTTTT.

The chain carries TRBV7-9 and TRBJ1-1, with D possibly TRBD1 on 6 matching bases. Germline-derived CDR1 and CDR2 are SEHNR and FQNEAQ (reference sequence). Between the trimmed V and J ends, which lost 5 bases and 5 bases, there was a span of 15 bases. The CDR3 runs to 14 residues. CDR3 sequence reads: CASSPRGALTEAFF. In DNA, the CDR3 is TGTGCCAGCAGCCCTAGGGGGGCGCTTACTGAAGCTTTCTTT. Variable domain in full (rest from reference TRBV7-9 and TRBJ1-1): DTGVSQNPRHKITKRGQNVTFRCDPISEHNRLYWYRQTLGQGPEFLTYFQNEAQLEKSRLLSDRFSAERPKGSFSTLEIQRTEQGDSAMYLCASSPRGALTEAFFGQGTRLTVV.

The chain uses TRBV5-4 and TRBJ2-2; 9 nucleotides agree with TRBD1. The CDR3 is made up of 16 amino acids. The V segment lost 4 bases and the J segment 4 bases; nucleotides outside the gene matches: 8. Germline V gene lookup returns CDR1 SGHNT and CDR2 YYREEE (reference sequence). The CDR3 loop reads CASSPGQGRSTGELFF. DNA of the CDR3: TGTGCCAGCAGCCCGGGACAGGGAAGATCCACCGGGGAGCTGTTTTTT. Variable domain in full (rest from reference TRBV5-4 and TRBJ2-2): ETGVTQSPTHLIKTRGQQVTLRCSSQSGHNTVSWYQQALGQGPQFIFQYYREEENGRGNFPPRFSGLQFPNYSSELNVNALELDDSALYLCASSPGQGRSTGELFFGEGSRLTVL.

There are many counts of this clonotype. This CDR3 reads CASSFVVSDTQYF. The DNA of the CDR3 is TGTGCCAGCAGTTTTGTAGTTTCGGATACGCAGTATTTT. J is TRBJ2-3 and V is TRBV27; D gene ambiguous. CDR3 size: 13 residues. CDR1 is MNHEY and CDR2 is SMNVEV in the germline V gene (reference sequence). V was cut by 3 bases and J by 6 bases, with 10 bases left in between.

This clonotype was picked up a small number of times. The chain recombines TRBV3-1 with TRBJ1-6; D uncertain. The CDR3 runs to 15 residues. The germline V and J ends were trimmed by 1 base and 1 base, with 5 bases remaining between them. CDR1 and CDR2 from the germline V gene are LGHDT and YNNKEL (reference sequence). CDR3 coding DNA: TGTGCCAGCAGCCAAGGCAGGTCCTATAATTCACCCCTCCACTTT. Its protein is CASSQGRSYNSPLHF. The whole variable domain, filled in from reference TRBV3-1 and TRBJ1-6, reads DTAVSQTPKYLVTQMGNDKSIKCEQNLGHDTMYWYKQDSKKFLKIMFSYNNKELIINETVPNRFSPKSPDKAHLNLHINSLELGDSAVYFCASSQGRSYNSPLHFGNGTRLTVT.

This chain links TRBV20-1 with TRBJ1-6, with D possibly matching TRBD1 (5 bases). V gave up 4 bases and J gave up 7 bases, with 11 bases separating them. The CDR3 extends over 13 amino acids. CDR1 and CDR2 from the germline V gene are DFQATT and SNEGSKA (reference sequence). CDR3 nucleotides: TGCAGTGCTAACAGGTTTGGGAATTCACCCCTCCACTTT. Translated: CSANRFGNSPLHF.

This clonotype was found many times. The rearrangement joins TRBV7-2 to TRBJ1-4; TRBD1 matches 11 bases. This CDR3 is built from 15 residues. CDR1 is SGHTA, CDR2 FQGNSA, per germline. After removal of 5 bases from V and 7 bases from J, the junction contained 6 bases not matched to a gene. CDR3 nucleotide sequence: TGTGCCAGCAGCCCCGGGACAGGGGGTAGTGAAAAACTGTTTTTT. The encoded protein is CASSPGTGGSEKLFF.

The sample holds many counts of this clonotype. The genes are TRBV25-1 and TRBJ2-7, with D uncertain. The V and J ends lost 1 base and 3 bases respectively, with 1 base between them. The CDR3 runs 11 residues. CDR1 and CDR2 from the germline V gene are MGHDK and SYGVNS. The CDR3 region is CASSEFYEQYF. CDR3 coding DNA: TGTGCCAGCAGTGAATTCTACGAGCAGTACTTC.

In DNA form, the CDR3 reads TGCGCCAGCAGCCTCCGAGGTGACCCTGGGGAAAAACTGTTTTTT. This sequence encodes CASSLRGDPGEKLFF. V usage is TRBV4-3 and J usage is TRBJ1-4; no firm D call. V was clipped by 4 bases and J by 8 bases, with 17 bases between them. Germline CDR1 LGHNA, CDR2 YSLEER. The CDR3 spans 15 residues.

The V gene is TRBV5-5, the J gene TRBJ2-2; D remains unclear. The germline CDR1 and CDR2 sequences are SGHKS and YYEKEE (reference sequence). Trimming left V 0 bases short and J 7 bases short, with 4 bases between. CDR3 size: 12 residues. The CDR3 loop reads CASSLALGELFF. The CDR3 DNA is TGTGCCAGCAGCTTGGCCCTCGGGGAGCTGTTTTTT.

The V gene is TRBV6-5, the J gene TRBJ1-2; D uncertain. Germline assignment: CDR1 MNHEY and CDR2 SVGAGI. Trimming removed 2 bases at V and 8 bases at J, with 9 bases between. The CDR3 is 12 amino acids. The CDR3 is CASSYRNGGYTF. The CDR3 DNA reads as TGTGCCAGCAGTTACCGAAACGGCGGCTACACCTTC.

This clonotype appeared many times. The chain combines TRBV7-9 with TRBJ2-1, with TRBD2 matching 8 bases. J was trimmed by 10 bases and V by 0 bases; bases with no gene match: 14. Germline V gene sequence: CDR1 SEHNR, CDR2 FQNEAQ (reference sequence). The CDR3 is 17 residues long. The DNA for the CDR3 is TGTGCCAGCAGCTTAGCCGGGACTAGGCTGACGGGGGCGGAGCAGTTCTTC. Translated, it gives CASSLAGTRLTGAEQFF.

The chain couples TRBV4-2 to TRBJ2-5; perhaps TRBD1 as D (6 bases). Per the germline V gene, CDR1 is LGHNA and CDR2 is YNFKEQ. The CDR3 extends over 15 amino acids. V was trimmed by 4 bases and J by 2 bases, leaving 14 bases between them. This CDR3 reads CASSLLGAVQETQYF. For the CDR3, the DNA is TGTGCCAGCAGCCTCTTGGGGGCCGTACAAGAGACCCAGTACTTC.